This TCR beta chain was identified during a study of cytomegalovirus exposure and HLA in healthy donors. General study findings and limits: In vitro, three CMV-associated chains proved specific for CMV antigens.

Clones were sequenced by immunoSEQ multiplex PCR, and TCRdb holds only the in-frame ones, with some missing. Of 200,000 to 250,000 clones detected, about nine tenths appear once; the ten largest clones hold 1.5% to 2.5%. A remark on this clone: The antigen remains undetermined.

The CDR3 sequence is 16 residues long. Trimming took 0 bases from V and 4 from J; bases not matched to a gene: 6. Germline V lookup: CDR1 MNHEY, CDR2 SVGAGI. Input material: PBMCs. This sequence originates from a woman under 30 in good health and CMV-seropositive. The V call is TRBV6-5, the J call TRBJ2-7, with 10 bases fitting TRBD2. Here the CDR3 DNA reads TGTGCCAGCAGTTACTCGCGTAGCGGGAGGTGGTACGAGCAGTACTTC. This gives the protein CASSYSRSGRWYEQYF.